These 6 T cell receptor beta chains share one sample of origin, sequenced in a study of T cells after yellow fever vaccination. TCRdb fed the 5' RACE reads into MiXCR, producing one record per CDR3 protein. The data show a few hundred thousand distinct CDR3 sequences, around 9.3% seen once. The sample was CD4+ T cells sorted from PBMCs, taken 5 days after the yellow fever booster vaccination. The source of these receptors is a young man who received the YFV17D yellow fever vaccine.

This clonotype was observed many times. The chain joins TRBV6-2 or TRBV6-3 to TRBJ1-5, with D uncertain. The CDR3 totals 13 residues. Germline CDR1 is MNHEY and CDR2 is SVGEGT. V was clipped by 0 bases and J by 7 bases, with 7 bases between them. The CDR3 loop reads CASSYSTYQPQHF. The CDR3 bases are TGTGCCAGCAGTTACTCGACTTACCAGCCCCAGCATTTT.

This clonotype was counted between two and nine times. The chain combines TRBV6-2 or TRBV6-3 with TRBJ1-1, with D unresolved. Germline V CDR1 and CDR2: MNHEY, SVGEGT. The CDR3 has 14 residues. V gave up 4 bases and J gave up 2 bases, with 11 bases separating them. The CDR3 region has the DNA TGTGCCAGCAGTTGGTGGAGGGAAAACACTGAAGCTTTCTTT. This translates into CASSWWRENTEAFF.

This rearrangement joins TRBV7-9 to TRBJ1-4; a weak D match, TRBD1 (5 bases). CDR1 and CDR2 (germline): SEHNR, FQNEAQ (reference sequence). The CDR3 covers 13 residues. The germline V and J ends were trimmed by 8 bases and 5 bases, with 12 bases remaining between them. The CDR3 DNA is TGTGCCAGCGTTTCCGGGACCAATGAAAAACTGTTTTTT. It encodes CASVSGTNEKLFF.

This chain joins TRBV5-5 and TRBJ1-5; D gene uncertain. Looked up from germline, CDR1 is SGHKS and CDR2 is YYEKEE (reference sequence). V lost 4 bases and J lost 0, with 8 bases in between. The CDR3 is 14 amino acids. The CDR3 DNA follows: TGTGCCAGCAGCATGGACCTTAGCAATCAGCCCCAGCATTTT. It specifies CASSMDLSNQPQHF.

This sequence joins TRBV7-2 and TRBJ1-4; TRBD1 is a possible D gene (6 bases). The CDR3 spans 13 residues. With 5 bases removed from V and 6 bases from J, the gap between germline ends came to 10 bases. Germline loops: CDR1 SGHTA, CDR2 FQGNSA. The CDR3 spells CASSLRTDEKLFF. In DNA form, the CDR3 reads TGTGCCAGCAGCCTTAGGACAGATGAAAAACTGTTTTTT.

This clonotype came up many times. V is TRBV6-5 and J is TRBJ2-3; perhaps TRBD2 as D (6 bases). Trimming removed 8 bases at V and 0 bases at J, with 15 bases between. The V gene's germline CDR1 is MNHEY and CDR2 SVGAGI. The CDR3 has 15 residues. The CDR3 protein is CASRLGVTSTDTQYF. DNA for the CDR3: TGTGCCAGCCGACTAGGGGTGACTAGCACAGATACGCAGTATTTT.